These 21 T cell receptor beta chains originate from one sample sequenced in a study of immune cell composition in non-small cell lung cancer. This table comes from immunoSEQ multiplex PCR, and its TCRdb copy is limited to in-frame clones, with some not included. This table has a few thousand clones, over 60% appearing once. Normal lung was taken at the farthest possible site, at least 3 cm from tumour. Sequenced sample: non-adjacent lung tissue. The receptors shown here come from a human donor with non-small cell lung cancer.

The chain recombines TRBV5-1 with TRBJ1-2, with 11 bases fitting TRBD1. Looked up from germline, CDR1 is SGHRS and CDR2 is YFSETQ. The trim removed 4 bases at V and 3 bases at J, leaving 5 bases unmatched. The CDR3 runs 15 residues. DNA of the CDR3: TGCGCCAGCAGCCCCGGGACAGGGGGGGACTATGGCTACACCTTC. Protein sequence: CASSPGTGGDYGYTF.

The gene calls are TRBV7-9 and TRBJ1-2, with 7 bases lining up with TRBD1. In germline, CDR1 is SEHNR, CDR2 FQNEAQ (reference sequence). V lost 2 bases to trimming and J lost 8 bases; unmatched junction nucleotides: 5. The CDR3 has 13 amino acids. CDR3 bases: TGTGCCAGCAGCTTAAAGGGGGCGGGGGGCTACACCTTC. It encodes CASSLKGAGGYTF.

In the case of this clone: At one end, the junction sequence differs from germline, possibly due to a read error. This chain connects TRBV6-1 to TRBJ1-2; D gene unclear. Per germline, CDR1 MNHNS and CDR2 SASEGT. This CDR3 has 12 residues. The CDR3 nucleotides are TGTGCCAGCAGTGAAGGGTCCTTAATACTTATCTTC. This gives the protein CASSEGSLILIF.

V usage is TRBV6-1 and J usage is TRBJ1-4; 9 bases map to TRBD1. The germline V gene encodes CDR1 MNHNS and CDR2 SASEGT. The ends lost 4 bases at V and 13 bases at J; junction bases unmatched: 4. The CDR3 covers 12 residues. The CDR3, as DNA: TGTGCCAGCAGTGGACAGGGGGGCGGACTGTTTTTT. This translates into CASSGQGGGLFF.

The rearrangement uses TRBV7-7 and TRBJ2-5, with TRBD1 matching 7 bases. Per germline, CDR1 SSHAT and CDR2 FNYEAQ (reference sequence). CDR3 length: 14 residues. Unmatched junction bases numbered 6, after V lost 6 bases and J lost 2 bases. CDR3 sequence reads: CASRRTGPQETQYF. CDR3 DNA: TGTGCCAGCAGACGGACAGGCCCTCAAGAGACCCAGTACTTC.

The rearrangement uses TRBV4-1 and TRBJ2-1; D not certain. The CDR3 sequence is 13 residues long. V shed 2 bases and J shed 4 bases, with 6 bases lying between them. The germline gives CDR1 MGHRA, CDR2 YSYEKL. CDR3 sequence reads: CASSQLGYNEQFF. The CDR3 nucleotides are TGCGCCAGCAGCCAACTCGGGTACAATGAGCAGTTCTTC.

This sequence joins TRBV7-6 and TRBJ1-2; no clear D. V was trimmed by 0 bases and J by 3 bases, leaving 11 bases between them. The V gene's germline CDR1 is SGHVS and CDR2 FNYEAQ. CDR3 length: 15 amino acids. This CDR3 reads CASSLALSGDYGYTF. In DNA form, the CDR3 reads TGTGCCAGCAGCTTAGCCCTCTCGGGAGACTATGGCTACACCTTC.

The V and J genes are TRBV7-9 and TRBJ2-5; possible D gene TRBD1, 5 bases. The length of the CDR3 is 13 residues. Trimming removed 5 bases from V and 3 bases from J, with 10 bases in between. Germline CDR1 reads SEHNR; CDR2 reads FQNEAQ (reference sequence). In DNA, the CDR3 is TGTGCCAGCAGCCCGACAGTGGAAGAGACCCAGTACTTC. Translation: CASSPTVEETQYF. The complete variable domain, with remaining parts taken from reference TRBV7-9 and TRBJ2-5, reads DTGVSQNPRHKITKRGQNVTFRCDPISEHNRLYWYRQTLGQGPEFLTYFQNEAQLEKSRLLSDRFSAERPKGSFSTLEIQRTEQGDSAMYLCASSPTVEETQYFGPGTRLLVL.

This chain links TRBV6-5 with TRBJ2-2, with 7 bases lining up with TRBD2. The length of the CDR3 is 15 residues. Trimming removed 4 bases from V and 7 bases from J; junction bases left unmatched: 9. Per the germline V gene, CDR1 is MNHEY and CDR2 is SVGAGI. The CDR3 DNA sequence: TGTGCCAGCAGTTCGCTGACTAGCTCCCTCGGGGAGCTGTTTTTT. Amino acid sequence: CASSSLTSSLGELFF.

This clone has just one count. J is TRBJ2-3 and V is TRBV5-5, with TRBD1 matching over 8 bases. The CDR3 runs to 13 residues. Germline V lookup: CDR1 SGHKS, CDR2 YYEKEE (reference sequence). V was clipped by 3 bases and J by 3 bases; unmatched bases: 0. The CDR3 nucleotides are TGTGCCAGCAGCTGGACAGGGACAGATACGCAGTATTTT. This gives the protein CASSWTGTDTQYF.

This chain connects TRBV11-3 to TRBJ2-7; TRBD2 is a possible D gene (6 bases). The germline gives CDR1 SGHNT, CDR2 YENEEA. CDR3 length: 15 residues. With 5 bases removed from V and 2 bases from J, the gap between germline ends came to 16 bases. The chain's CDR3 is CASSLGTGPTYEQYF. The CDR3 nucleotides are TGTGCCAGCAGCCTAGGGACTGGCCCCACCTACGAGCAGTACTTC.

The rearrangement uses TRBV30 and TRBJ2-6, with D perhaps matching TRBD2 (5 bases). V lost 0 bases and J 3 bases, leaving 9 bases between the germline ends. The germline V gene has CDR1 GTSNPN and CDR2 SVGIG (reference sequence). This CDR3 region has 15 residues. The DNA for the CDR3 is TGTGCCTGGAGTGTTCTAGGGAGTGGGGCCAACGTCCTGACTTTC. It is translated as CAWSVLGSGANVLTF.

V and J are TRBV19 and TRBJ2-2; D possibly corresponds to TRBD2 (5 bases). V lost 4 bases to trimming and J lost 6 bases, with 15 bases between them. The CDR3 covers 15 residues. Germline V lookup: CDR1 LNHDA, CDR2 SQIVND (reference sequence). The CDR3 sequence is CASSTTTVGAGELFF. CDR3 bases: TGTGCCAGTAGTACCACCACCGTGGGAGCCGGGGAGCTGTTTTTT.

This clone showed up just once. The chain has TRBV7-9 and TRBJ1-5; D gene ambiguous. The V end lost 5 bases, the J end lost 0 bases, and 8 bases lay between the germline ends. The CDR3 length is 14 residues. Germline V gene data show CDR1 as SEHNR and CDR2 as FQNEAQ (reference sequence). The CDR3 loop reads CASSGGNSNQPQHF. The DNA for the CDR3 is TGTGCCAGCAGCGGAGGAAATAGCAATCAGCCCCAGCATTTT.

The chain carries TRBV5-6 and TRBJ2-1; 10 positions match TRBD2. V trimming: 3 bases; J trimming: 9 bases; junction bases outside the gene matches: 15. The germline gives CDR1 SGHDT, CDR2 YYEEEE. The CDR3 is made up of 17 amino acids. CDR3 loop: CASSSVGERGGLGEQFF. The CDR3, as DNA: TGTGCCAGCAGCTCCGTAGGCGAGCGGGGGGGCCTTGGTGAGCAGTTCTTC.

Written as DNA, the CDR3 is TGTGCCTTTGACAGGGGCCAACACTCCTACGAGCAGTACTTC. Its translation: CAFDRGQHSYEQYF. The chain carries TRBV30 and TRBJ2-7, with TRBD1 matching over 8 bases. The V gene end was trimmed by 7 bases and the J gene end by 0 bases; junction bases not matched to a gene: 8. This CDR3 contains 14 residues. Germline lookup yields CDR1 GTSNPN and CDR2 SVGIG (reference sequence).

The chain is built from TRBV6-5 and TRBJ1-4; D uncertain. The CDR3 is 14 amino acids. In germline, CDR1 is MNHEY, CDR2 SVGAGI. V lost 0 bases and J lost 6, with 8 bases in between. The CDR3 coding sequence is TGTGCCAGCAGTTACTCGGACTTAGATGAAAAACTGTTTTTT. This codes for CASSYSDLDEKLFF.

The chain employs TRBV7-9 and TRBJ1-1; D call uncertain. Germline V gene data show CDR1 as SEHNR and CDR2 as FQNEAQ (reference sequence). Trimming removed 6 bases from V and 1 base from J, with 9 bases in between. CDR3 size: 13 residues. The CDR3 loop is CASRNPGNTEAFF. CDR3 nucleotide sequence: TGTGCCAGCAGAAACCCGGGGAACACTGAAGCTTTCTTT.

The V gene is TRBV6-5, the J gene TRBJ2-7; D is ambiguous. The CDR3 consists of 11 residues. With 7 bases removed from V and 1 base from J, the gap between germline ends came to 5 bases. Germline lookup yields CDR1 MNHEY and CDR2 SVGAGI. The CDR3 bases are TGTGCCAGCATTAAATCCTACGAGCAGTACTTC. It is translated as CASIKSYEQYF.

The sample holds a few counts of this clone. This rearrangement joins TRBV2 to TRBJ1-1, with no clear D. Trimming left V 5 bases short and J 0 bases short, with 7 bases between. The CDR3 is 13 amino acids. Germline values: CDR1 SNHLY, CDR2 FYNNEI. For the CDR3, the DNA is TGTGCCAGCAGTCCCTTTATGAACACTGAAGCTTTCTTT. Its translation is CASSPFMNTEAFF.

The V gene is TRBV2, the J gene TRBJ2-2; D might be TRBD1 (6 bases). The CDR3 runs to 15 residues. Germline CDR1 and CDR2: SNHLY and FYNNEI. V lost 8 bases to trimming and J lost 4 bases, with 17 bases between them. The CDR3 protein is CASGRQTGGTGELFF. The CDR3 coding sequence is TGTGCCAGCGGGCGACAGACAGGAGGCACCGGGGAGCTGTTTTTT.